A single sample gave rise to the 31 T cell receptor beta chains below, sequenced in a study of graft-versus-host responses after intestinal transplantation. TCRdb's copy holds only in-frame clones and misses some; the assay was immunoSEQ multiplex PCR. This table has about 73,000 clones, nearly 90% appearing once. No antigen has been identified for these receptors. The sequencing used unstimulated CD8+ T cells sorted from spleen or lymph node cells, collected before transplant. The receptors derive from a human donor who was the organ donor for an intestinal transplant.

V and J are TRBV14 and TRBJ2-7, with 7 bases fitting TRBD1. J lost 4 bases, V lost 4 bases, and 4 bases had no gene match. The CDR3 length is 13 residues. The V gene's germline CDR1 is SGHDN and CDR2 FVKESK. CDR3 nucleotides: TGTGCCAGCAGCCCGACGACAGGGTACGAGCAGTACGTC. It specifies CASSPTTGYEQYV.

In this sample, this clone turned up once. The chain combines TRBV11-3 with TRBJ1-3; D gene unclear. Germline loops: CDR1 SGHNT, CDR2 YENEEA. V was pared by 1 base and J by 0 bases, with 7 bases between. The CDR3 is 15 residues long. DNA for the CDR3: TGTGCCAGCAGCTTAGCATCAGGCTCTGGAAACACCATATATTTT. Translation: CASSLASGSGNTIYF.

The chain joins TRBV13 to TRBJ2-2; D perhaps matches TRBD2 (6 bases). There are 14 residues in the CDR3. V was pared by 0 bases and J by 7 bases, with 9 bases between. Germline values: CDR1 PRHDT, CDR2 FYEKMQ (reference sequence). The DNA for the CDR3 is TGTGCCAGCAGCTTAGGTCAGGGAGGCGGGGAGCTGTTTTTT. This translates into CASSLGQGGGELFF.

The chain is built from TRBV6-6 and TRBJ2-2; no clear D. Per germline, CDR1 MNHNY and CDR2 SVGAGI (reference sequence). The V and J ends lost 7 bases and 4 bases respectively, with 4 bases between them. The CDR3 is 11 residues long. In nucleotides, the CDR3 is TGTGCCAGCACCTCCACCGGGGAGCTGTTTTTT. Its protein is CASTSTGELFF.

The chain carries TRBV11-2 and TRBJ1-4; D unresolved. Germline CDR1 SGHAT, CDR2 FQNNGV. Trimming pared 3 bases from V and 6 bases from J, leaving 14 bases between. The CDR3 extends over 15 amino acids. CDR3 DNA sequence: TGTGCCAGCAGCTTCGGAGACTCAATAGATGAAAAACTGTTTTTT. This encodes CASSFGDSIDEKLFF.

The rearrangement links TRBV7-9 to TRBJ1-6; the match to TRBD1 covers 9 bases. Germline V gene sequence: CDR1 SEHNR, CDR2 FQNEAQ (reference sequence). The CDR3 length is 17 residues. Trimming removed 5 bases from V and 7 bases from J; junction bases left unmatched: 12. The CDR3 is CASSPTGGADVNSPLHF. CDR3 nucleotide sequence: TGTGCCAGCAGCCCCACAGGGGGCGCTGACGTCAATTCACCCCTCCACTTT.

This clone was recorded once. V usage is TRBV20-1 and J usage is TRBJ2-1; a weak D match, TRBD2 (5 bases). The V gene lost 7 bases and the J gene lost 9 bases, with 7 bases spanning the gap. Looked up from germline, CDR1 is DFQATT and CDR2 is SNEGSKA (reference sequence). The CDR3 totals 9 residues. CDR3: CSVGGEQFF. CDR3 nucleotide sequence: TGCAGTGTAGGAGGTGAGCAGTTCTTC.

This chain links TRBV30 with TRBJ1-1; perhaps TRBD1 as D (5 bases). The germline CDR1 and CDR2 sequences are GTSNPN and SVGIG (reference sequence). The CDR3 has 13 residues. The ends were cut back, 5 bases at V and 1 base at J, with 11 bases in the middle. The CDR3 loop is CAWAGRANTEAFF. The DNA for the CDR3 is TGTGCCTGGGCGGGACGGGCGAACACTGAAGCTTTCTTT. Full variable domain (rest looked up from reference TRBV30 and TRBJ1-1): SQTIHQWPATLVQPVGSPLSLECTVEGTSNPNLYWYRQAAGRGLQLLFYSVGIGQISSEVPQNLSASRPQDRQFILSSKKLLLSDSGFYLCAWAGRANTEAFFGQGTRLTVV.

The genes are TRBV6-6 and TRBJ2-7; D not certain. This CDR3 has 13 amino acids. Germline V lookup: CDR1 MNHNY, CDR2 SVGAGI (reference sequence). V was clipped by 6 bases and J by 3 bases, with 12 bases between them. This chain's CDR3 is CASRLDGDYEQYV. CDR3 in DNA: TGTGCCAGCAGACTCGACGGAGACTACGAGCAGTACGTC.

This clone was detected a few times. This chain joins TRBV28 and TRBJ2-2, with D perhaps TRBD1 (6 bases). The CDR3 runs to 16 residues. Per the germline V gene, CDR1 is MDHEN and CDR2 is SYDVKM. Trimming cost V 2 bases and J 4 bases, with 14 bases left between them. The CDR3 nucleotides read TGTGCCAGCAGTTTAGGGGATTCAGGGGCCACCGGGGAGCTGTTTTTT. Its protein product is CASSLGDSGATGELFF.

DNA of the CDR3: TGTGCCAGCACCTCAGGGACAGCTGAAAACATTCAGTACTTC. This sequence encodes CASTSGTAENIQYF. The V call is TRBV6-6, the J call TRBJ2-4; 7 positions agree with TRBD1. Germline V gene sequence: CDR1 MNHNY, CDR2 SVGAGI (reference sequence). The CDR3 has 14 amino acids. V lost 7 bases, J lost 5 bases, and 8 bases stayed unmatched.

V usage is TRBV19 and J usage is TRBJ1-3; D is uncertain. The germline V gene has CDR1 LNHDA and CDR2 SQIVND (reference sequence). The V gene lost 2 bases and the J gene lost 4 bases, with 3 bases spanning the gap. This CDR3 is built from 12 residues. The CDR3 reads CASSISGNTIYF. CDR3 nucleotides: TGTGCCAGTAGTATATCGGGAAACACCATATATTTT.

The chain links TRBV29-1 to TRBJ1-3; 10 bases are shared with TRBD1. The germline CDR1 and CDR2 sequences are SQVTM and ANQGSEA. V gave up 7 bases and J gave up 0 bases; unmatched junction bases: 15. The CDR3 is 18 residues long. CDR3 in DNA: TGCAGCGCTAAAGGTTGGGACAGGGGCCTCTACTCTGGAAACACCATATATTTT. Residues: CSAKGWDRGLYSGNTIYF.

CDR3: CASSPGGGQGNIQYF. As DNA, the CDR3 is TGTGCCAGCAGCCCCGGGGGGGGTCAGGGAAACATTCAGTACTTC. The rearrangement uses TRBV11-3 and TRBJ2-4, with 8 positions matching TRBD2. Germline CDR1 SGHNT, CDR2 YENEEA. V dropped 5 bases and J dropped 6; count of bases not matched to a gene: 9. The CDR3 has 15 residues.

The V gene is TRBV27, the J gene TRBJ2-5; TRBD1 agrees at 7 bases. From germline, CDR1 is MNHEY and CDR2 SMNVEV (reference sequence). J lost 4 bases, V lost 6 bases, and 11 bases had no gene match. This CDR3 comprises 15 residues. The CDR3, as DNA: TGTGCCAGCAGAGCCGGGACAGTGGGGTTAGAGACCCAGTACTTC. Translated, it gives CASRAGTVGLETQYF.

V usage is TRBV28 and J usage is TRBJ1-1; 7 bases agree with TRBD1. This CDR3 is 13 amino acids long. With 6 bases clipped from V and 1 base from J, the junction kept 2 bases outside the gene matches. Germline assignment: CDR1 MDHEN and CDR2 SYDVKM. The DNA of the CDR3 is TGTGCCAGCAGACAGGGGTGGAACACTGAAGCTTTCTTT. Its translation is CASRQGWNTEAFF.

This rearrangement joins TRBV10-3 to TRBJ2-4; D remains ambiguous. The germline CDR1 and CDR2 sequences are ENHRY and SYGVKD. This CDR3 comprises 12 residues. Trimming took 2 bases from V and 7 from J, leaving 6 bases between them. For the CDR3, the DNA is TGTGCCATCAGTGAGAACGGGAACATTCAGTACTTC. As protein: CAISENGNIQYF.

The chain has TRBV5-6 and TRBJ1-2; D is unclear. V gave up 1 base and J gave up 8 bases, with 9 bases separating them. The germline gives CDR1 SGHDT, CDR2 YYEEEE. The CDR3 spans 12 residues. CDR3 in DNA: TGTGCCAGCAGCTTGTACGGGAACGGCTACACCTTC. Protein sequence: CASSLYGNGYTF.

The chain has TRBV19 and TRBJ1-5; maybe TRBD1 (5 bases). CDR1 LNHDA and CDR2 SQIVND come from the germline V gene (reference sequence). V dropped 10 bases and J dropped 3 bases, with 13 bases sitting between them. The CDR3 has 13 residues. For the CDR3, the DNA is TGTGCCACCTTGAGACAGCCCAATCAGCCCCAGCATTTT. It translates to CATLRQPNQPQHF.

The V and J genes are TRBV27 and TRBJ2-5, with D tentatively TRBD1 (6 bases). Germline assignment: CDR1 MNHEY and CDR2 SMNVEV (reference sequence). The length of the CDR3 is 14 residues. V lost 1 base, J lost 1 base, and 7 bases lay in between. CDR3 nucleotide sequence: TGTGCCAGCAGTTTATTAGGGGGCCAAGAGACCCAGTACTTC. Translating gives CASSLLGGQETQYF.

The rearrangement uses TRBV6-4 and TRBJ2-1; 9 positions match TRBD2. The CDR3 is made up of 15 amino acids. V lost 0 bases and J lost 4; bases outside the gene matches: 1. Germline-derived CDR1 and CDR2 are MRHNA and SNTAGT. The CDR3 DNA reads TGTGCCAGCAGTGACTCGACTAGCGGATACAATGAGCAGTTCTTC. Translated: CASSDSTSGYNEQFF.

This chain uses TRBV6-1 with TRBJ1-1; the match to TRBD1 covers 10 bases. The CDR3 has 13 amino acids. The V and J ends lost 10 bases and 3 bases, in that order; junction bases with no gene match: 5. The germline gives CDR1 MNHNS, CDR2 SASEGT. In DNA, the CDR3 is TGTGCCATTATGACAGGGGGCTACACTGAAGCTTTCTTT. Its translation is CAIMTGGYTEAFF.

The chain employs TRBV2 and TRBJ2-1, with 13 nucleotides matching TRBD2. The CDR3 is 15 amino acids. Germline CDR1 reads SNHLY; CDR2 reads FYNNEI. J was trimmed by 4 bases and V by 6 bases; bases with no gene match: 3. The CDR3 sequence: CASRQLAGGYNEQFF. Here the CDR3 DNA reads TGTGCCAGCAGACAACTAGCGGGGGGGTACAATGAGCAGTTCTTC.

The V call is TRBV9, the J call TRBJ2-1, with unresolved D. Germline CDR1 is SGDLS and CDR2 is YYNGEE. V lost 0 bases and J lost 5, with 3 bases in between. The length of the CDR3 is 12 residues. CDR3: CASSVVNNEQFF. The CDR3 nucleotides read TGTGCCAGCAGCGTAGTAAACAATGAGCAGTTCTTC.

The J gene is TRBJ2-1, the V gene TRBV29-1, with D possibly being TRBD1 (5 bases). This CDR3 has 17 residues. The germline CDR1 and CDR2 sequences are SQVTM and ANQGSEA. Trimming shortened V by 0 bases and J by 0 bases, and 15 bases separated the two germline ends. CDR3 sequence (DNA): TGCAGCGTTGAAGAGGGTGGGGCGGCTGACTCCTACAATGAGCAGTTCTTC. Its protein is CSVEEGGAADSYNEQFF.

J is TRBJ2-1 and V is TRBV27, with TRBD2 matching over 7 bases. The germline CDR1 and CDR2 sequences are MNHEY and SMNVEV (reference sequence). CDR3 length: 15 residues. V lost 6 bases, J lost 8 bases, and 13 bases stayed unmatched. The CDR3 region has the DNA TGTGCCAGCAGCCCGGTTGGGGGGGGGTACGATGAGCAGTTCTTC. It codes for CASSPVGGGYDEQFF.

The gene calls are TRBV5-6 and TRBJ1-3, with D perhaps TRBD1 (6 bases). This CDR3 comprises 17 residues. Germline V lookup: CDR1 SGHDT, CDR2 YYEEEE. With 3 bases removed from V and 0 bases from J, the gap between germline ends came to 16 bases. CDR3 sequence (DNA): TGTGCCAGCAGCTCGCCACACAGGGAGAGCTCTGGAAACACCATATATTTT. Its translation is CASSSPHRESSGNTIYF.

The chain combines TRBV13 with TRBJ2-2, with 8 bases identical to TRBD1. This CDR3 spans 16 amino acids. In germline, CDR1 is PRHDT, CDR2 FYEKMQ (reference sequence). V trimming: 8 bases; J trimming: 1 base; junction bases outside the gene matches: 9. The CDR3 DNA sequence: TGTGCCAGCGAGGATGGTGGACAGGGGAACACCGGGGAGCTGTTTTTT. This gives the protein CASEDGGQGNTGELFF.

The chain uses TRBV10-3 and TRBJ1-3, with 9 bases aligning to TRBD1. Unmatched junction bases numbered 4, after V lost 4 bases and J lost 0 bases. This CDR3 comprises 16 residues. Germline CDR1 and CDR2: ENHRY and SYGVKD. CDR3 region: CAISAGTGPSGNTIYF. DNA of the CDR3: TGTGCCATCAGTGCAGGGACAGGGCCCTCTGGAAACACCATATATTTT.

The chain joins TRBV4-3 to TRBJ1-1; D may be TRBD1 (6 bases). The germline V and J ends were trimmed by 2 bases and 3 bases, with 7 bases remaining between them. Germline V gene data show CDR1 as LGHNA and CDR2 as YSLEER. This CDR3 region has 13 residues. CDR3 amino acids: CASSQRQDTEAFF. DNA for the CDR3: TGCGCCAGCAGCCAACGACAGGACACTGAAGCTTTCTTT.

The genes are TRBV6-5 and TRBJ1-1; D is possibly TRBD1 (6 bases). The CDR3 runs 15 residues. Trimming shortened V by 4 bases and J by 0 bases, and 12 bases separated the two germline ends. Germline CDR1 MNHEY, CDR2 SVGAGI. CDR3 bases: TGTGCCAGCAGTTTGACGGACAGAATGAACACTGAAGCTTTCTTT. It encodes CASSLTDRMNTEAFF.